This T cell receptor (beta chain) emerged from a study of cytomegalovirus exposure and HLA in healthy donors. With 60 Vbeta and 13 Jbeta primers, the PCR was carried out. Clones were read by immunoSEQ multiplex PCR, and TCRdb kept only the in-frame ones, dropping some. The sample comprises 150,000 to 200,000 clones, more than 75% of which are singletons, and less than 1.6% rests with the top ten. Germline V lookup: CDR1 SEHNR, CDR2 FQNEAQ (reference sequence). The CDR3 extends over 15 amino acids. The V and J ends lost 0 bases and 0 bases respectively, with 9 bases between them. V gene TRBV7-9 combines with J gene TRBJ2-7; a weak D match, TRBD2 (5 bases). The source is a girl aged 10 to 17 in good health and CMV-seropositive. Sequenced input: PBMCs. The DNA for the CDR3 is TGTGCCAGCAGCTTAGCGAGGGCTAGCTCCTACGAGCAGTACTTC. Protein sequence: CASSLARASSYEQYF.